Presented here are 21 T cell receptor beta chains from one specimen sequenced in a study of T-cell memory formation after mild COVID-19. In TCRdb, the 5' RACE reads were re-called with MiXCR into one record per CDR3 protein. The repertoire holds around 370,000 distinct CDR3 sequences, with approximately 21% as singletons. The sequenced sample was PBMCs or a T cell subset sorted from them (not recorded which). These TCRs come from an adult woman who had mild COVID-19 (a few samples of this study predate the infection). Cell type and time point are not known.

The chain's CDR3 is CASSLRRGTNTEAFF. CDR3 sequence (DNA): TGTGCCAGCAGCTTACGTCGGGGAACAAACACTGAAGCTTTCTTT. The J gene is TRBJ1-1, the V gene TRBV7-8; D is unclear. V gave up 2 bases and J gave up 2 bases, with 12 bases separating them. Germline V gene lookup returns CDR1 SGHVS and CDR2 FQNEAQ. CDR3 length equals 15 residues.

The chain is built from TRBV10-3 and TRBJ2-1; 9 nucleotides agree with TRBD2. Germline V gene sequence: CDR1 ENHRY, CDR2 SYGVKD. This CDR3 contains 17 residues. V shed 4 bases and J 0 bases; nucleotides not matched to a gene: 7. The CDR3 region is CAISAIAGVSSYNEQFF. The CDR3 nucleotides read TGTGCCATCAGTGCCATAGCGGGGGTTTCCTCCTACAATGAGCAGTTCTTC.

This clonotype was seen only a few times. The chain is built from TRBV29-1 and TRBJ2-3, with D tentatively TRBD2 (6 bases). Deletions cut 7 bases from V and 0 bases from J, with 8 bases between. CDR1 and CDR2 from the germline V gene are SQVTM and ANQGSEA. The CDR3 runs to 12 residues. In nucleotides, the CDR3 is TGCAGCGGTCGGGGGAGCACAGATACGCAGTATTTT. This sequence encodes CSGRGSTDTQYF.

This clonotype was detected only a few times. The chain combines TRBV6-5 with TRBJ2-7, with D tentatively TRBD1 or TRBD2 (5 bases each). Trimming took 2 bases from V and 3 from J, leaving 8 bases between them. Germline V gene data show CDR1 as MNHEY and CDR2 as SVGAGI. There are 13 residues in the CDR3. The CDR3: CASSYRDGYEQYF. In DNA form, the CDR3 reads TGTGCCAGCAGTTACCGGGACGGCTACGAGCAGTACTTC.

The chain couples TRBV20-1 to TRBJ2-1, with TRBD1 matching over 7 bases. Germline lookup yields CDR1 DFQATT and CDR2 SNEGSKA (reference sequence). The CDR3 sequence is 18 residues long. Trimming cost V 5 bases and J 2 bases; bases outside gene matches: 18. The CDR3 nucleotides read TGCAGTGCTGCCTTAATTGAAAGGGGGCTGGGGCCCTACAATGAGCAGTTCTTC. Residues: CSAALIERGLGPYNEQFF.

This clonotype was detected a few times. V is TRBV3-1 and J is TRBJ1-2; D is uncertain. Trimming pared 0 bases from V and 5 bases from J, leaving 7 bases between. From germline, CDR1 is LGHDT and CDR2 YNNKEL (reference sequence). The CDR3 loop spans 13 amino acids. The CDR3: CASSQDPRYGYTF. The CDR3 DNA follows: TGTGCCAGCAGCCAAGATCCAAGATATGGCTACACCTTC.

V and J are TRBV20-1 and TRBJ2-7; the match to TRBD2 covers 13 bases. CDR1 and CDR2 from the germline V gene are DFQATT and SNEGSKA (reference sequence). The CDR3 has 13 residues. Unmatched junction bases numbered 1, after V lost 4 bases and J lost 4 bases. CDR3 residues: CSAKTSGRYEQYF. In nucleotides, the CDR3 is TGCAGTGCTAAGACTAGCGGGAGGTACGAGCAGTACTTC.

Only a few counts were recorded for this clonotype. The chain combines TRBV29-1 with TRBJ2-7; 9 nucleotides agree with TRBD1. Germline CDR1 SQVTM, CDR2 ANQGSEA. CDR3 length: 12 amino acids. V shed 8 bases, J shed 5 bases, and the junction held 7 bases outside the gene matches. The CDR3 region is CSHRDRDHEQYF. CDR3 DNA: TGCAGCCACCGGGACAGGGACCACGAGCAGTACTTC.

In this sample, this clonotype turned up many times. The V gene is TRBV5-1, the J gene TRBJ2-1, with 11 bases identical to TRBD2. V lost 1 base, J lost 6 bases, and 9 bases stayed unmatched. Germline assignment: CDR1 SGHRS and CDR2 YFSETQ. CDR3 size: 17 residues. The CDR3: CASSLLLTSGSGNEQFF. CDR3 nucleotide sequence: TGCGCCAGCAGCTTGTTGCTAACTAGCGGGAGTGGCAATGAGCAGTTCTTC.

The chain is built from TRBV7-9 and TRBJ1-5; D not resolved. The CDR3 spans 15 residues. Trimming cost V 1 base and J 7 bases, with 14 bases left between them. Germline V gene data show CDR1 as SEHNR and CDR2 as FQNEAQ (reference sequence). The CDR3 DNA follows: TGTGCCAGCAGCTTAGGGCGGGAGTTCAACCAGCCCCAGCATTTT. Translation gives CASSLGREFNQPQHF.

V and J are TRBV4-2 and TRBJ2-1; D possibly corresponds to TRBD1 (5 bases). V lost 5 bases and J lost 8, with 22 bases in between. The CDR3 totals 16 residues. CDR1 is LGHNA and CDR2 is YNFKEQ in the germline V gene. As DNA, the CDR3 is TGTGCCAGCAGCTTGAGCGCAGGGCAATATATCGATGAGCAGTTCTTC. It translates to CASSLSAGQYIDEQFF.

In its sample, this clonotype was seen many times. This chain links TRBV7-9 with TRBJ1-5; no definite D call. V lost 8 bases and J lost 0, with 20 bases in between. Germline-derived CDR1 and CDR2 are SEHNR and FQNEAQ (reference sequence). The CDR3 sequence is 17 residues long. DNA of the CDR3: TGTGCCAGCGCCGCTTTCGGTGAGGGTATTAGCAATCAGCCCCAGCATTTT. Its protein product is CASAAFGEGISNQPQHF. The full variable domain, rest sourced from reference TRBV7-9 and TRBJ1-5, is DTGVSQNPRHKITKRGQNVTFRCDPISEHNRLYWYRQTLGQGPEFLTYFQNEAQLEKSRLLSDRFSAERPKGSFSTLEIQRTEQGDSAMYLCASAAFGEGISNQPQHFGDGTRLSIL.

This chain uses TRBV9 with TRBJ2-7, with a tentative D call TRBD2 (5 bases). Germline CDR1 is SGDLS and CDR2 is YYNGEE. Between the trimmed V and J ends, which lost 0 bases and 1 base, there was a span of 14 bases. CDR3 length: 16 amino acids. The CDR3 region is CASSVAARAKSYEQYF. DNA of the CDR3: TGTGCCAGCAGCGTAGCAGCGCGGGCAAAGTCCTACGAGCAGTACTTC.

This chain uses TRBV4-1 with TRBJ1-5, with D hard to call. The CDR3 extends over 14 amino acids. V gave up 1 base and J gave up 6 bases, with 10 bases separating them. The germline V gene has CDR1 MGHRA and CDR2 YSYEKL. The CDR3 DNA reads as TGCGCCAGCAGCCAAGGGTGGCGGGGTCAGCCCCAGCATTTT. Amino acid sequence: CASSQGWRGQPQHF.

The V and J genes are TRBV2 and TRBJ2-4; D could derive from TRBD1 or TRBD2 (5 bases each). The V gene's germline CDR1 is SNHLY and CDR2 FYNNEI. CDR3 length: 17 amino acids. Trimming left V 3 bases short and J 0 bases short, with 15 bases between. CDR3 protein: CASSDGTFNEAKNIQYF. CDR3 in DNA: TGTGCCAGCAGTGATGGGACCTTTAACGAAGCCAAAAACATTCAGTACTTC.

This clonotype was seen more than once but under ten times. The V and J genes are TRBV5-4 and TRBJ2-5, with D unclear. With 3 bases removed from V and 2 bases from J, the gap between germline ends came to 17 bases. This CDR3 has 16 amino acids. The germline CDR1 and CDR2 sequences are SGHNT and YYREEE (reference sequence). Here the CDR3 DNA reads TGTGCCAGCAGCTCTCAGCTGCTAGGACCACAAGAGACCCAGTACTTC. The encoded protein is CASSSQLLGPQETQYF.

This clonotype was counted between two and nine times. CDR3 sequence (DNA): TGTGCCAGCAGCTTAGACGGGACAGACAATGAGCAGTTCTTC. This translates into CASSLDGTDNEQFF. The V call is TRBV7-6, the J call TRBJ2-1; 7 bases fit TRBD1. CDR1 is SGHVS and CDR2 is FNYEAQ in the germline V gene. CDR3 length: 14 amino acids. With V trimmed by 1 base and J by 5 bases, 2 bases remained unmatched.

V and J are TRBV12-3 or TRBV12-4 and TRBJ2-7, with D perhaps TRBD2 (6 bases). V dropped 4 bases and J dropped 5 bases, with 15 bases sitting between them. This CDR3 region has 14 residues. CDR3 loop: CASSWDSSRHEQYF. Written as DNA, the CDR3 is TGTGCCAGCAGTTGGGACTCCTCGAGACACGAGCAGTACTTC.

Only a few counts were recorded for this clonotype. The genes are TRBV20-1 and TRBJ2-1; D perhaps matches TRBD2 (6 bases). The CDR3 sequence is 14 residues long. V lost 2 bases to trimming and J lost 2 bases, with 10 bases between them. Germline V gene sequence: CDR1 DFQATT, CDR2 SNEGSKA (reference sequence). The CDR3 nucleotides read TGCAGTGCTAGAATAGGGGAGGCCTACAATGAGCAGTTCTTC. It translates to CSARIGEAYNEQFF.

The sample holds a few counts of this clonotype. The V gene is TRBV12-3 or TRBV12-4, the J gene TRBJ1-6; the D gene is possibly TRBD1 (6 bases). The CDR3 has 16 residues. V was shortened by 3 bases and J by 5 bases, with 14 bases between the two germline ends. The CDR3 DNA sequence: TGTGCCAGCAGTTTTAATCCGGGGGCCAATAATTCACCCCTCCACTTT. This translates into CASSFNPGANNSPLHF.

This clonotype was seen at least ten times. The chain carries TRBV20-1 and TRBJ1-4; D may be TRBD1 (6 bases). The CDR3 is 11 residues long. From germline, CDR1 is DFQATT and CDR2 SNEGSKA (reference sequence). V lost 6 bases and J lost 10, with 12 bases in between. CDR3 sequence reads: CSATDRGKLFF. CDR3 bases: TGCAGTGCAACGGACAGAGGAAAACTGTTTTTT.